This T cell receptor beta chain is drawn from a study of vaccination effects on CD4 cells after COVID-19. For the study at large: Two doses of either BNT162b2 or mRNA-1273 were given to each participant.

Points on this clone: Its specificity is unknown.

General study findings and limits: Late in the post-vaccination period, infection-induced and vaccine-induced clones underwent marked clonal contraction.

Ahead of sequencing, the ViraFEST assay grew antigen-specific CD4+ T cells using viral peptide pools. Culturing for more than 9 days preceded CD4+ T cell isolation. Infection dated between March and December 2020, before the Alpha, Beta and Delta variants reached the United States. About 2 million PBMC were seeded per well and grown in the presence of roughly 10 IU/ml IL-2 and around 9 ug/ml peptides. Cultures given an HIV-1 Nef peptide pool acted as the negative control. The V gene's germline CDR1 is MNHEY and CDR2 SVGEGT. V was shortened by 2 bases and J by 0 bases, with 27 bases between the two germline ends. The CDR3 length is 21 residues. The data were produced by immunoSEQ multiplex PCR, yet TCRdb's version contains in-frame clones alone and is incomplete. This table holds roughly 73,000 clones, 73% found once.

This material consisted of CD4+ T cells from PBMCs cultured with HIV peptides, taken before COVID-19 vaccination. Subset indicated: HIV-1 Nef peptide pool negative control/reference culture. The receptor's source is a human donor who had a prior SARS-CoV-2 infection. The chain joins TRBV6-2 or TRBV6-3 to TRBJ2-3; D might be TRBD1 (5 bases). The CDR3 region is CASSYPSVWGPIHQSTDTQYF. The CDR3 DNA sequence: TGTGCCAGCAGTTACCCGAGCGTCTGGGGCCCGATCCACCAAAGCACAGATACGCAGTATTTT.